This T cell receptor beta chain came from a study of shared clonotypes between healthy human individuals. The CDR3 loop spans 13 amino acids. The V end lost 4 bases, the J end lost 8 bases, and 12 bases lay between the germline ends. Germline V gives CDR1 SGHVS, CDR2 FNYEAQ. Positive CCR7 selection of CD45RO-negative cells yielded the naive CD8 cells, and terminally differentiated effector memory CD45RA+ cells were excluded. Data came from immunoSEQ multiplex PCR; TCRdb stores just in-frame clones and leaves some out. The data hold approximately 810,000 clones, with about 92% observed a single time. The specimen sequenced was naive CD8+ T cells sorted from blood. This clonotype was sampled from a man aged 25-40 years in good health. The chain recombines TRBV7-6 with TRBJ2-1, with D uncertain. The CDR3 here is CASSSERWHEQFF. The DNA of the CDR3 is TGTGCCAGCAGCTCAGAGAGGTGGCATGAGCAGTTCTTC.